This entry is about one TCR beta chain. The sample is drawn from a study of control samples from healthy donors and cancer patients. Assay: immunoSEQ multiplex PCR; the TCRdb copy retains only in-frame clones and omits some. This table holds 120,000 or so clones, about 92% found once. Sequenced: PBMCs. The source is a man aged 45-65 years with head and neck cancer.

DNA for the CDR3: TGTGCCAATAAGAGGACAGGTAGGGACACTGAAGCTTTCTTT. It yields the protein CANKRTGRDTEAFF. V and J are TRBV6-5 and TRBJ1-1, with 7 bases fitting TRBD1. Germline values: CDR1 MNHEY, CDR2 SVGAGI. The CDR3 contains 14 residues. The V and J ends lost 10 bases and 3 bases, in that order; junction bases with no gene match: 11.